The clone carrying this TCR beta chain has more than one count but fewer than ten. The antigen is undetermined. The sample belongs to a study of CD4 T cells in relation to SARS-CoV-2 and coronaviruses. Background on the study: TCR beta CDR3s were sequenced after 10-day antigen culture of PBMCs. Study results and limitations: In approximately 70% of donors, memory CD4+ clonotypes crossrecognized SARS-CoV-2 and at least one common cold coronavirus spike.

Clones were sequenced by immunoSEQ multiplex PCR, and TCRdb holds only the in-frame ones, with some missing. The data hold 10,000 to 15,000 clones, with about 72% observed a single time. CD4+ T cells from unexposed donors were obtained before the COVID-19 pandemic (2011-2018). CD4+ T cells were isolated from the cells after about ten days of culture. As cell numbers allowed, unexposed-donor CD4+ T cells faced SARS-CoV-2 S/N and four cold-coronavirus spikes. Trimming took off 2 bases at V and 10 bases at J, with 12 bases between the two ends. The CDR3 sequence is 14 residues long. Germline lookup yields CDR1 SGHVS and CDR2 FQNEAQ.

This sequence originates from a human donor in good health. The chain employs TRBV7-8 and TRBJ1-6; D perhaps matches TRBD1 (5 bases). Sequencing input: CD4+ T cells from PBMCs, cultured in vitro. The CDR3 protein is CASSLSPRGSPLHF. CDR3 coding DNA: TGTGCCAGCAGCTTATCCCCGCGGGGGTCACCCCTCCACTTT. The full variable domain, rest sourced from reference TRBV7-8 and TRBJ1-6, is GAGVSQSPRYKVAKRGQDVALRCDPISGHVSLFWYQQALGQGPEFLTYFQNEAQLDKSGLPSDRFFAERPEGSVSTLKIQRTQQEDSAVYLCASSLSPRGSPLHFGNGTRLTVT.